Here is one T cell receptor (beta chain) with its context. Its target is not known. The authors prepared the TCRbeta library with unique molecular identifiers. In TCRdb, the PCR reads were re-called with MiXCR into one record per CDR3 protein. This table has hundreds of thousands of distinct CDR3 sequences, 11% appearing once. The sample belongs to a study of T-cell reconstitution after alpha-beta-depleted transplantation in children. Study conclusions and caveats: Hyperexpanded clones declined; after one year, newly produced T cells mostly supplied diversity. Reportedly, roughly two months post-transplant, alpha-beta T cells arose from several hundred expanded graft clones.

The germline V gene encodes CDR1 LNHNV and CDR2 YYDKDF (reference sequence). Trimming took off 1 base at V and 0 bases at J, with 11 bases between the two ends. The CDR3 runs to 16 residues. The sequencing used PBMCs, collected before TCRalphabeta/CD19-depleted stem cell transplant. The sequence derives from a child under three years old with acute myeloid leukemia, due to receive a stem cell transplant. J is TRBJ2-3 and V is TRBV15; D call uncertain. The CDR3 region is CATSRGYGVSTDTQYF. The CDR3, as DNA: TGTGCCACCAGCAGAGGTTATGGGGTGAGCACAGATACGCAGTATTTT.